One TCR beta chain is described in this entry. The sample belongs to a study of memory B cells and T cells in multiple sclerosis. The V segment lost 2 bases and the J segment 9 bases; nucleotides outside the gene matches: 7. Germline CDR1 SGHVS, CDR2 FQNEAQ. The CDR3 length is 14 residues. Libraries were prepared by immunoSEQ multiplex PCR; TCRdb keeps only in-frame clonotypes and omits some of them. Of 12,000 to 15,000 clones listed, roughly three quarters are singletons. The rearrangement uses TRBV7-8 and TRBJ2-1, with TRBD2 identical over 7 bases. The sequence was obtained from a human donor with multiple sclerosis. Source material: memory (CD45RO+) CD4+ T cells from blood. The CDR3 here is CASSLSWGGSEQFF. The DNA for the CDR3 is TGTGCCAGCAGCTTAAGTTGGGGGGGAAGTGAGCAGTTCTTC.